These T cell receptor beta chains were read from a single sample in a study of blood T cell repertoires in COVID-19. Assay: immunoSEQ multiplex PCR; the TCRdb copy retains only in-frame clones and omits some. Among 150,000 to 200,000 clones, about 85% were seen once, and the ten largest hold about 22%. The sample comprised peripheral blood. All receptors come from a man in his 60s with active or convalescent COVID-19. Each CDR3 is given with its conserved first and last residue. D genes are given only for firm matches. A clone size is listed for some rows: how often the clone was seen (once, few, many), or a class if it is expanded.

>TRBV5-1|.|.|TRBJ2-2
CASSLPGELFF
TGCGCCAGCAGCCTCCCCGGGGAGCTGTTTTTT
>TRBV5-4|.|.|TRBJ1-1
CASSPAGFVRETEAFF
TGTGCCAGCAGCCCGGCAGGGTTCGTCCGGGAGACTGAAGCTTTCTTT
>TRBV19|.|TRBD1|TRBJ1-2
CASSIGLGQAVGYTF
TGTGCCAGTAGTATAGGCCTGGGACAGGCCGTGGGCTACACCTTC
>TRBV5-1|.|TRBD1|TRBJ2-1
CASSLEGAAYNEQFF
TGCGCCAGCAGCTTGGAGGGGGCCGCTTACAATGAGCAGTTCTTC
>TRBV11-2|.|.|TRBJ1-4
CASSLAAGRDEKLFF
TGTGCCAGCAGCTTAGCGGCAGGGCGAGATGAAAAACTGTTTTTT
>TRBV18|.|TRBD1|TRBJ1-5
CASSSTGLGQGPQHF
TGTGCCAGCTCATCTACAGGGCTGGGACAGGGGCCCCAGCATTTT
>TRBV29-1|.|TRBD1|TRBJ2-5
CSVEGQGAKTQYF
TGCAGCGTTGAAGGACAGGGGGCAAAGACCCAGTACTTC
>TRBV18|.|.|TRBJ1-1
CASSPNSGLTNTEAFF
TGTGCCAGCTCACCCAACTCGGGACTCACTAACACTGAAGCTTTCTTT
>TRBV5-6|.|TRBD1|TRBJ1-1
CASSFNRGRTEAFF
TGTGCCAGCAGCTTTAACAGGGGTCGCACTGAAGCTTTCTTT
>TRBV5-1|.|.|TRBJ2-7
CASSSGVGTYEQYF
TGCGCCAGCAGCTCCGGGGTGGGGACCTACGAGCAGTACTTC
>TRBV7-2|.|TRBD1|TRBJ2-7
CASSLGPGTGGSHEQYF
TGTGCCAGCAGCTTAGGTCCCGGGACAGGGGGAAGTCACGAGCAGTACTTC
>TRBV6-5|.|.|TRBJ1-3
CASQGRNTIYF
TGTGCCAGCCAGGGGAGAAACACCATATATTTT
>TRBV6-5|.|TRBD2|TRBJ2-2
CASSITLAANGELFF
TGTGCCAGCAGTATTACACTAGCGGCTAACGGGGAGCTGTTTTTT
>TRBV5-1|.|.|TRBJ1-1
CASSSLVSTEAFF
TGCGCCAGCAGCTCTCTAGTGAGCACTGAAGCTTTCTTT
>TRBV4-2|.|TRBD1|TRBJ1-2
CASSQEWTGAGGYTF
TGTGCCAGCAGCCAAGAATGGACAGGGGCGGGGGGCTACACCTTC
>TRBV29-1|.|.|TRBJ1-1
CSVEELGGDTEAFF
TGCAGCGTTGAAGAATTAGGGGGGGACACTGAAGCTTTCTTT
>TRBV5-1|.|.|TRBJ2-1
CASSLMRNEQFF
TGCGCCAGCAGCTTAATGCGGAATGAGCAGTTCTTC
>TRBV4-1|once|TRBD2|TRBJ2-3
CASSQDPAGRSTDTQYF
TGCGCCAGCAGCCAAGACCCAGCGGGGCGAAGCACAGATACGCAGTATTTT
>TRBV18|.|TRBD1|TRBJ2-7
CASSPGTGGPYEQYF
TGTGCCAGCTCACCCGGGACAGGGGGACCTTACGAGCAGTACTTC
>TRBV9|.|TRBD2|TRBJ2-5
CASSAGTSGGRETQYF
TGTGCCAGCAGCGCTGGGACTAGCGGGGGTAGAGAGACCCAGTACTTC
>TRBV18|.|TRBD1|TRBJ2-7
CASSLVLGQVDGEQYF
TGTGCCAGCTCACTAGTCCTCGGACAGGTTGACGGGGAGCAGTACTTC
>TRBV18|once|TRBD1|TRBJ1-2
CASSPPDRDSYGYTF
TGTGCCAGCTCACCACCGGACCGGGACAGCTATGGCTACACCTTC
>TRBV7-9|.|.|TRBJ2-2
CASSSRGTTELFF
TGTGCCAGCAGCTCCAGGGGCACGACGGAGCTGTTTTTT
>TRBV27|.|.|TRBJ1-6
CASTGGGAYNSPLHF
TGTGCCAGCACGGGAGGGGGGGCCTATAATTCACCCCTCCACTTT
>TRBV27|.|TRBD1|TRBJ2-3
CASSRTPGTGFPDTQYF
TGTGCCAGCAGCCGAACCCCCGGGACAGGGTTCCCAGATACGCAGTATTTT
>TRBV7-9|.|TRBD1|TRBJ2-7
CASSLLEGTGAYEQYF
TGTGCCAGCAGCTTGCTAGAGGGGACAGGGGCCTACGAGCAGTACTTC
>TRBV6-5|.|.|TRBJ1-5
CASSLVIGQPQHF
TGTGCCAGCAGTTTAGTTATCGGTCAGCCCCAGCATTTT
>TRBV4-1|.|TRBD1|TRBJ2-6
CASSPGTGAGANVLTF
TGCGCCAGCAGCCCCGGCACAGGGGCCGGGGCCAACGTCCTGACTTTC
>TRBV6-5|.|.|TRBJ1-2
CASSYGSTELYGYTF
TGTGCCAGCAGTTACGGATCGACAGAACTCTATGGCTACACCTTC
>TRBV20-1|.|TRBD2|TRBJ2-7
CSAGGLAGTYF
TGCAGTGCTGGGGGACTAGCGGGGACGTACTTC
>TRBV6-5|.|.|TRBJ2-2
CASSYLYRSNTGELFF
TGTGCCAGCAGTTATCTCTACAGATCGAACACCGGGGAGCTGTTTTTT
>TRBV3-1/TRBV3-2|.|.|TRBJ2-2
CASSHATTGELFF
TGTGCCAGCAGCCATGCCACTACCGGGGAGCTGTTTTTT
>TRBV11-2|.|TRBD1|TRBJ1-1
CASSLRDRKAFF
TGTGCCAGCAGCTTAAGGGACAGGAAGGCTTTCTTT
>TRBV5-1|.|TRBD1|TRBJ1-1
CASTNRQGNTEAFF
TGCGCCAGCACAAACCGACAGGGGAACACTGAAGCTTTCTTT
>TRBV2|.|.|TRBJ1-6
CASSDRGGGSPLHF
TGTGCCAGCAGTGACAGGGGTGGTGGTTCACCCCTCCACTTT
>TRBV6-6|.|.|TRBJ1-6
CASSSGRGQGGSPLHF
TGTGCCAGCAGTTCTGGACGAGGGCAGGGAGGTTCACCCCTCCACTTT
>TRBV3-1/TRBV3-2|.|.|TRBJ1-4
CASSQDTGSNEKLFF
TGTGCCAGCAGCCAAGATACAGGGAGTAATGAAAAACTGTTTTTT
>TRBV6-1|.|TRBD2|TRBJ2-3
CASSEYGGGSTDTQYF
TGTGCCAGCAGTGAATATGGGGGGGGTTCGACAGATACGCAGTATTTT
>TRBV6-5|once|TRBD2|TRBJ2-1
CASRAGTISYNEQFF
TGTGCCAGCAGGGCGGGGACTATCTCCTACAATGAGCAGTTCTTC
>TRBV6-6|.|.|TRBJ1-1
CASSNAQGTRGTEAFF
TGTGCCAGCAGTAACGCACAGGGTACCCGCGGCACTGAAGCTTTCTTT
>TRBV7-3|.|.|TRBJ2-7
CASSFGQNYEQYF
TGTGCCAGCAGCTTTGGACAGAACTACGAGCAGTACTTC
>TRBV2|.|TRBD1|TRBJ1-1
CASSVQGAVIVTEAFF
TGTGCCAGCAGTGTTCAGGGGGCGGTTATCGTAACTGAAGCTTTCTTT